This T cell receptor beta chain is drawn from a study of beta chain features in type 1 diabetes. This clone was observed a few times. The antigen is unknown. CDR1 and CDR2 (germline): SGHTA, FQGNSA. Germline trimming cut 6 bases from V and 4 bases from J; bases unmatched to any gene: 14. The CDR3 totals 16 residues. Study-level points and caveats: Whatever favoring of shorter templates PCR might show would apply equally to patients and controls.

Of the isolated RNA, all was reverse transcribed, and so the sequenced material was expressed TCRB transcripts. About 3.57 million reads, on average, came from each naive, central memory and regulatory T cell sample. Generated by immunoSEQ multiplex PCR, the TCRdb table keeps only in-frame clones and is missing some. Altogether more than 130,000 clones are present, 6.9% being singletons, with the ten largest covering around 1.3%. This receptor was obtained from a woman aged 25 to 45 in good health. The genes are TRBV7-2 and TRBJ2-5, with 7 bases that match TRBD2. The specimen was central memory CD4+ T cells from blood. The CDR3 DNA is TGTGCCAGCAGGAGGCCCGGGGGAGGGGTTGGAGAGACCCAGTACTTC. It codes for CASRRPGGGVGETQYF.